This TCR beta chain was sequenced for a study of molecular identifiers for immune sequencing clone quantification. Study summary: Replicate runs used RNA from roughly 21,000 or 96,000 naive CD8 cells, which was split five ways into aliquots, and four of those aliquots were then sequenced.

Sorted cell numbers of about 18,000 to 1,000,000, with 10%, 30% or 50% RNA, served as input for naive CD8 libraries. The authors gated naive CD8 T cells as CD8+CD4-CCR7+CD45RA+ for sorting. A note on this clonotype: Its antigen is as yet unknown.

General study findings and limits: Identical barcode-sharing TCR molecules could lead to underestimated sizes for highly expanded clones.

Each CDR3 protein gets one entry after TCRdb re-called the PCR reads with MiXCR. Of 100,000 or so distinct CDR3 sequences in the sample, about 35% were seen once. CDR1 MNHEY and CDR2 SMNVEV come from the germline V gene (reference sequence). The CDR3 totals 15 residues. V lost 3 bases to trimming and J lost 1 base; unmatched junction nucleotides: 6. The clonotype comes from a human donor in good health. Some libraries in this study had Jurkat cell RNA spiked in. Sequencing was performed on naive CD8+ T cells from blood, with Jurkat cell RNA spiked in. Subset described: FACS-sorted CD8+CD4-CCR7+CD45RA+ naive T cells. The chain employs TRBV27 and TRBJ2-7; 7 bases align to TRBD1. The CDR3 is CASSFPGQESYEQYF. In DNA, the CDR3 is TGTGCCAGCAGTTTTCCCGGACAGGAGTCCTACGAGCAGTACTTC.